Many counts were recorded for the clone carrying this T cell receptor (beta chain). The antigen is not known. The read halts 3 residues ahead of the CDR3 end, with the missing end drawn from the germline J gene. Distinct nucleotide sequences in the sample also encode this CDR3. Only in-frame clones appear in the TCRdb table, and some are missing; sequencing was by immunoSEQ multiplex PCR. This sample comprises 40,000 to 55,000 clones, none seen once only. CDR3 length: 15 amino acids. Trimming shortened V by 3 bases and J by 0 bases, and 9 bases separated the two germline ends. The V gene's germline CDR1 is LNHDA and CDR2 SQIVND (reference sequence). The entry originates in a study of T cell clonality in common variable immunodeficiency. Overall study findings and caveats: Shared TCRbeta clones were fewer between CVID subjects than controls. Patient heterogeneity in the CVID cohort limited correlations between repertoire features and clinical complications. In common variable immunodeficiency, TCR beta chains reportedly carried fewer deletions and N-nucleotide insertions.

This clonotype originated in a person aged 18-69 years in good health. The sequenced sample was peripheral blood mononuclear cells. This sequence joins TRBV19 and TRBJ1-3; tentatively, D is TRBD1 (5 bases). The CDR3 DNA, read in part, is TGTGCCAGTAGTATCCCGACAGTCTCTGGAAACACC. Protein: CASSIPTVSGNT. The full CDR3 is CASSIPTVSGNTIYF.